This paragraph reports one T cell receptor (beta chain). The antigen remains unidentified. These data come from a study of T-cell memory formation after mild COVID-19. Study results and limitations: Clones contracting over day 15 to 85 were CD4/CD8 balanced, with later expanders leaning CD4+. Unconfirmed was the SARS-CoV-2 specificity of second-wave clones that peaked on day 37.

CDR1 is SGHAT and CDR2 is FQNNGV in the germline V gene. V was trimmed by 1 base and J by 0 bases, leaving 19 bases between them. The CDR3 is 18 amino acids. Sample barcodes and UMIs were carried by the TCR alpha and TCR beta cDNA libraries that 5'RACE generated with constant-segment primers. TCRdb independently ran MiXCR on the 5' RACE reads; one entry per CDR3 protein. There are 450,000 to 700,000 distinct CDR3 sequences in the sample; about a sixth occur only once, and around 12% lies in the top ten. The chain carries TRBV11-2 and TRBJ2-7; possibly TRBD2 for D (7 bases). The source is an adult woman who had mild COVID-19 (a few samples of this study predate the infection). Cell type and time point are not known. Sequencing was carried out using PBMCs or a T cell subset sorted from them (not recorded which). CDR3 in amino acids: CASSLVRRGRGSSYEQYF. CDR3 nucleotide sequence: TGTGCCAGCAGCTTAGTCCGCCGGGGGCGGGGGAGCTCCTACGAGCAGTACTTC.